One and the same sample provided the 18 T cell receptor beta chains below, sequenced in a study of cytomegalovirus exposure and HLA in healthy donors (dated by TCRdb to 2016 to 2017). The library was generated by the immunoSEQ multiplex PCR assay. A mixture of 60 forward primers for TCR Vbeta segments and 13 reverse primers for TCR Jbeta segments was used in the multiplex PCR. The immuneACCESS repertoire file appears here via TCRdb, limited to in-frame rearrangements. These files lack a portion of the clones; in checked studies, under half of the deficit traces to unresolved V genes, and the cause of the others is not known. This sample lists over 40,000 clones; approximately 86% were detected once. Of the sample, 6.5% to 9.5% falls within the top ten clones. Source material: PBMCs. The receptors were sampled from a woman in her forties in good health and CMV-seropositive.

CDR3 sequence (DNA): TGTGCCACCAGCAGTGGACTGGCGTACGATACGCAGTATTTT. Translation: CATSSGLAYDTQYF. J is TRBJ2-3 and V is TRBV15; D is possibly TRBD2 (5 bases). V was trimmed by 3 bases and J by 6 bases, leaving 13 bases between them. This CDR3 has 14 residues. CDR1 is LNHNV and CDR2 is YYDKDF in the germline V gene (reference sequence).

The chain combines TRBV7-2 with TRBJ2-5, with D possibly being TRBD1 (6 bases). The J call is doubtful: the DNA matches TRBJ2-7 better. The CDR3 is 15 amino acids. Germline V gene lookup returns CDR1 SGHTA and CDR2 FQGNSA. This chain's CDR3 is CASSLAGQTNYEQYF. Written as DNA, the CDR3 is TGTGCCAGCAGCTTAGCTGGACAGACTAACTACGAGCAGTACTTC.

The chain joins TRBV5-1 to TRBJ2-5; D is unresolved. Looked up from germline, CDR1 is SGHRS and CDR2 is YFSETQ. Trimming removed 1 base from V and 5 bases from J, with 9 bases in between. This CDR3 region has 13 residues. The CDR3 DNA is TGCGCCAGCAGCTTGTGGCAGGCGGAGACCCAGTACTTC. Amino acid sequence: CASSLWQAETQYF.

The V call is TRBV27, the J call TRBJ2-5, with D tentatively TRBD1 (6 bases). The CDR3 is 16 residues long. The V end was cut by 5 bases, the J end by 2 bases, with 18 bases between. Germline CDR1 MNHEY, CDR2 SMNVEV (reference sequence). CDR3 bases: TGTGCCAGCAGTCAAGGACAGCTCTGGGGGCAAGAGACCCAGTACTTC. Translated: CASSQGQLWGQETQYF.

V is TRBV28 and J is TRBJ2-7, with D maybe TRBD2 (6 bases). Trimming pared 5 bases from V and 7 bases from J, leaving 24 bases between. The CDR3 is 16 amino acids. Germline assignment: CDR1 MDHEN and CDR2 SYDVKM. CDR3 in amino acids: CASSANTGTLRGEQYF. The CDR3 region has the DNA TGTGCCAGCAGTGCCAATACCGGGACCCTACGGGGGGAGCAGTACTTC. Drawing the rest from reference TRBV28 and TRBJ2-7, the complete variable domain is DVKVTQSSRYLVKRTGEKVFLECVQDMDHENMFWYRQDPGLGLRLIYFSYDVKMKEKGDIPEGYSVSREKKERFSLILESASTNQTSMYLCASSANTGTLRGEQYFGPGTRLTVT.

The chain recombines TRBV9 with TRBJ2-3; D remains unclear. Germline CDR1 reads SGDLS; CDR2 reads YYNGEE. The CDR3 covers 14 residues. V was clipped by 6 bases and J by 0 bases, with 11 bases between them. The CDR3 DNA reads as TGTGCCAGCAACCAAATTACTAGCACAGATACGCAGTATTTT. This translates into CASNQITSTDTQYF.

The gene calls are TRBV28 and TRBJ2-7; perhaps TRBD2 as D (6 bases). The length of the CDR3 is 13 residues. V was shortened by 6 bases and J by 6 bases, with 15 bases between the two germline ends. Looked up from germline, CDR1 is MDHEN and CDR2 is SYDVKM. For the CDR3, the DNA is TGTGCCAGCAGAACCAGACTAGTATCCGAGCAGTACTTC. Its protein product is CASRTRLVSEQYF.

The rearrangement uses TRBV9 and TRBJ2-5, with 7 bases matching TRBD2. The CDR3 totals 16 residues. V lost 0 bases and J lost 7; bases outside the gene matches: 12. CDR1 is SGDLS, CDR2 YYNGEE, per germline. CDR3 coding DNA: TGTGCCAGCAGCGTAGGGTGGGATAGCGGGTGGGGGACCCAGTACTTC. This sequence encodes CASSVGWDSGWGTQYF.

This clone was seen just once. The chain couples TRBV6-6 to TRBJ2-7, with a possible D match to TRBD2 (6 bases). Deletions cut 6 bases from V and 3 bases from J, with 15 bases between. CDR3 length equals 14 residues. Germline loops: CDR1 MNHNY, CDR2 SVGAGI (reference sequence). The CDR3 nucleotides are TGTGCCAGCAGCCTCGGAGGGTCCAACTACGAGCAGTACTTC. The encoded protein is CASSLGGSNYEQYF.

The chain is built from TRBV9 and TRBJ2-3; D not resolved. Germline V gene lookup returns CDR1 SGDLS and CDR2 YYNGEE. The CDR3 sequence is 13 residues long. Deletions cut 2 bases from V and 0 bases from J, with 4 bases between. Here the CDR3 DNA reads TGTGCCAGCAGCGTCTCGAGCACAGATACGCAGTATTTT. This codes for CASSVSSTDTQYF. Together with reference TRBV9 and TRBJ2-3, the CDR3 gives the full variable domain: DSGVTQTPKHLITATGQRVTLRCSPRSGDLSVYWYQQSLDQGLQFLIQYYNGEERAKGNILERFSAQQFPDLHSELNLSSLELGDSALYFCASSVSSTDTQYFGPGTRLTVL.

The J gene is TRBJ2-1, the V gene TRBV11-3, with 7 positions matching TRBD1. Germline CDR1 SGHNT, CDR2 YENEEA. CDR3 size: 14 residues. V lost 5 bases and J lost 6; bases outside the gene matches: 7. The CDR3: CASSPWTGANEQFF. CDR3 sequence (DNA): TGTGCCAGCAGCCCATGGACAGGCGCCAATGAGCAGTTCTTC.

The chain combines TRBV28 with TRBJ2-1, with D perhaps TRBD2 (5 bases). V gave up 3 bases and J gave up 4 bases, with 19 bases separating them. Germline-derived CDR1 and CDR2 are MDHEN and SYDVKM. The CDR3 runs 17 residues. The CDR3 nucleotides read TGTGCCAGCAGTTTCACCGGGATCGGGGAACTATACAATGAGCAGTTCTTC. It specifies CASSFTGIGELYNEQFF.

CDR3 DNA sequence: TGTGCCAGCAGGGACATTAGCAATCAGCCCCAGCATTTT. Translation: CASRDISNQPQHF. The J gene is TRBJ1-5, the V gene TRBV5-8, with D possibly TRBD1 on 5 matching bases. CDR3 length: 13 residues. Germline V gives CDR1 SGHTS, CDR2 YDEGEE. V lost 5 bases to trimming and J lost 0 bases, with 6 bases between them.

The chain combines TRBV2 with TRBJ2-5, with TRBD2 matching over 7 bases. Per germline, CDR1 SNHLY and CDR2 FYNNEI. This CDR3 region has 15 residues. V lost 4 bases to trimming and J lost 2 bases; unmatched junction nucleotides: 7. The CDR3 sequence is CASSAVLAAQETQYF. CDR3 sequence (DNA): TGTGCCAGCAGTGCGGTTCTAGCGGCTCAAGAGACCCAGTACTTC.

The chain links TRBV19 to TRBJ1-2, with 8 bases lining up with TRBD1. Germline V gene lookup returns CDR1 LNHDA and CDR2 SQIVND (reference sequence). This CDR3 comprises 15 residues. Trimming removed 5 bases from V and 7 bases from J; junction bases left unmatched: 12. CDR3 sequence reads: CASSFPSPGGFGYTF. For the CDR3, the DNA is TGTGCCAGTAGTTTCCCCTCGCCAGGGGGCTTTGGCTACACCTTC.

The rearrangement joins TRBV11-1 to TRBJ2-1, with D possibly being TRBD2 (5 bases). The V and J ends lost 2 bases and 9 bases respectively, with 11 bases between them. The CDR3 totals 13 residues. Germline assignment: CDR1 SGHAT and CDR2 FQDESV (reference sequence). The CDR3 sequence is CASSLWEEGEQFF. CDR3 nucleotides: TGTGCCAGCAGCTTATGGGAAGAGGGTGAGCAGTTCTTC.

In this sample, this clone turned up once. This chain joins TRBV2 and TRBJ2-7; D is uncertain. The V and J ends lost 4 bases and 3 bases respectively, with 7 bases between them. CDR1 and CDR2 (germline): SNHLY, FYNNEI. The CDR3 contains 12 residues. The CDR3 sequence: CASSVSLYEQYF. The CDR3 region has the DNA TGTGCCAGCAGTGTATCTCTCTACGAGCAGTACTTC.

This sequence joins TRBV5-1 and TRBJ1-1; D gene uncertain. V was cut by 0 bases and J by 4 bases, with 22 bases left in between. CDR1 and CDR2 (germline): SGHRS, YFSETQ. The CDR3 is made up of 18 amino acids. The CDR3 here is CASSLEPGQNGVGTEAFF. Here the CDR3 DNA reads TGCGCCAGCAGCTTGGAACCCGGTCAAAACGGAGTAGGCACTGAAGCTTTCTTT.